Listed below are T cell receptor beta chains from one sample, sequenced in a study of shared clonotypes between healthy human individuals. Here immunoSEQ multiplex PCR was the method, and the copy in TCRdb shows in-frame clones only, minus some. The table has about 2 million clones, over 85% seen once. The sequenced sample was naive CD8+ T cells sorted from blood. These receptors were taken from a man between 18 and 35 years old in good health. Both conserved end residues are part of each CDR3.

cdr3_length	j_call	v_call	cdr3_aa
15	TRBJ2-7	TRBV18	CASSPPGQEPYEQYF
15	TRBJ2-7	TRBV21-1	CASSKANRLSYEQYF
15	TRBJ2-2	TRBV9	CASTDGTGGTGELFF
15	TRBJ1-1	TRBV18	CASSQPQGPNTEAFF
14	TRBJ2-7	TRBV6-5	CASTGAGGAGEQYF
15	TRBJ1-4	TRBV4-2	CASSQWVGGDEKLFF
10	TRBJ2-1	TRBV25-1	CASQNNEQFF
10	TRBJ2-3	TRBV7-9	CASRADTQYF
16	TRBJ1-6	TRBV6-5	CASSYSAHSYNSPLHF
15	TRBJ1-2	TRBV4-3	CASSQGIEADYGYTF
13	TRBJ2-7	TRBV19	CASSLTGFYEQYF
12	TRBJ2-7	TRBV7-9	CASGTESYEQYF
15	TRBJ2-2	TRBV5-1	CASSLWTGATGELFF